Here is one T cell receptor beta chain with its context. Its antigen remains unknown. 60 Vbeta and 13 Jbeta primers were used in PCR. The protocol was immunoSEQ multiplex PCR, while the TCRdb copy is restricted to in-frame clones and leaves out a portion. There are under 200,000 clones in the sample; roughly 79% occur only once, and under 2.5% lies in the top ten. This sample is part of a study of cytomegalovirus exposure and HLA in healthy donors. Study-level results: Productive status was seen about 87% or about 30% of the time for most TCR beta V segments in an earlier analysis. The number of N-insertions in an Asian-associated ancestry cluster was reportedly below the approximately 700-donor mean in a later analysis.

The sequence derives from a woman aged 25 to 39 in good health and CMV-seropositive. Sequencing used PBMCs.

The CDR3 reads CASSETGVGEAFF. The CDR3 coding sequence is TGTGCCAGCAGCGAGACAGGGGTGGGTGAAGCTTTCTTT. The V and J genes are TRBV9 and TRBJ1-1, with 8 bases matching TRBD1. This CDR3 has 13 amino acids. CDR1 is SGDLS and CDR2 is YYNGEE in the germline V gene. J lost 7 bases, V lost 3 bases, and 5 bases had no gene match.